A single count supports the clone carrying this TCR beta chain. Its cognate antigen is unknown. CDR1 is MDHEN, CDR2 SYDVKM, per germline. This CDR3 region has 15 residues. V was shortened by 2 bases and J by 5 bases, with 13 bases between the two germline ends. Measured with immunoSEQ multiplex PCR; TCRdb has only the in-frame clones, and not every one. The sample lists around 1 million clones; more than 75% were seen once. Naive CD45RA+ and memory CD45RA-negative subsets were split from CD4+ cells. This record comes from a study of shared clonotypes between healthy human individuals. Study overall: Researchers drew samples from a couple of women and three men aged 18 to 49. Findings and limits, study-wide: Naive subsets generally had larger estimated richness than memory subsets. It was observed that approximately 5% of naive CD4 clonotypes were shared across several donors.

The chain couples TRBV28 to TRBJ1-5; D is unresolved. Sequencing was carried out using memory CD4+ T cells sorted from blood. Subset: CD45RA-negative fraction. The sequence was collected from a man in his late teens or twenties in good health. The CDR3 sequence: CASSLVGRGYQPQHF. CDR3 bases: TGTGCCAGCAGTTTAGTTGGCCGTGGATATCAGCCCCAGCATTTT.